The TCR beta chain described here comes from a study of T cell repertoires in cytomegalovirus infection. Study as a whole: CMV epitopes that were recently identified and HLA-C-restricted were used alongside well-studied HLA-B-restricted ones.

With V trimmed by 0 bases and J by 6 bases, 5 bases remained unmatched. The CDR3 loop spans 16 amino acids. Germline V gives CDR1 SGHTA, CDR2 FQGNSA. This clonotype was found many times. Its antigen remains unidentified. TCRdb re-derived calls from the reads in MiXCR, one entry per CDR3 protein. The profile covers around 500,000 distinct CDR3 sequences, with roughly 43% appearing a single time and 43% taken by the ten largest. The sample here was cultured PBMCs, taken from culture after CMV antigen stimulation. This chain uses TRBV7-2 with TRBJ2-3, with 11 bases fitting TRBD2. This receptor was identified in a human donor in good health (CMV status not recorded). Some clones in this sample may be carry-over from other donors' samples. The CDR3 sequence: CASSLASGGGADTQYF. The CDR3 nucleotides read TGTGCCAGCAGCTTAGCTAGCGGGGGGGGCGCTGATACGCAGTATTTT. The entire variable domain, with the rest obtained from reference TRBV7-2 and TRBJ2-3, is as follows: GAGVSQSPSNKVTEKGKDVELRCDPISGHTALYWYRQSLGQGLEFLIYFQGNSAPDKSGLPSDRFSAERTGGSVSTLTIQRTQQEDSAVYLCASSLASGGGADTQYFGPGTRLTVL.